This TCR beta chain was retrieved from a study of beta chain features in type 1 diabetes. The study's findings and limits: Naive, central memory and Treg TCRB repertoires appeared more alike in patients than in healthy donors. Researchers cautioned that cDNA sequencing could over-represent cells with high TCR expression.

Reverse transcription of all isolated RNA meant that expressed TCRB transcripts were sequenced. Naive, central memory and regulatory T cell samples yielded around 3.5 million reads on average. Method: immunoSEQ multiplex PCR; TCRdb's copy keeps in-frame clones and lacks some. The sample holds 250,000 or so clones, 27% seen once. The CDR3 runs 14 residues. Looked up from germline, CDR1 is SNHLY and CDR2 is FYNNEI. V dropped 3 bases and J dropped 7; count of bases not matched to a gene: 6. It was via CD45RO/CCR7/CD25/CD127/CD95/CD27 that CD4+ naive, central memory, regulatory and stem cell-like memory cells were sorted. This clone has at least ten counts. Its cognate antigen is unknown.

Sequencing input: central memory CD4+ T cells from blood. This TCR came from a man aged 30 to 39 in good health. The chain carries TRBV2 and TRBJ2-4, with 7 bases identical to TRBD1. The CDR3 DNA sequence: TGTGCCAGCAGTGAGAAAGCCAGGGGGAACATTCAGTACTTC. It is translated as CASSEKARGNIQYF.